Below are 24 T cell receptor beta chains sequenced from a single sample in a study of blood T cell repertoires in COVID-19. Profiled with immunoSEQ multiplex PCR; TCRdb holds only in-frame clones, not every one. Of around 250,000 clones listed, about nine tenths are singletons. Sequenced: peripheral blood. The receptors stem from a woman in her forties who had recovered from COVID-19.

The chain combines TRBV24-1 with TRBJ2-5; D gene uncertain. V lost 1 base to trimming and J lost 5 bases, with 4 bases between them. The CDR3 length is 12 residues. In germline, CDR1 is KGHDR, CDR2 SFDVKD. This chain's CDR3 is CATSDFSETQYF. CDR3 coding DNA: TGTGCCACCAGTGATTTCTCGGAGACCCAGTACTTC.

This chain links TRBV7-7 with TRBJ2-7, with 7 bases aligning to TRBD2. The CDR3 is 17 amino acids. The germline gives CDR1 SSHAT, CDR2 FNYEAQ (reference sequence). V trimming: 4 bases; J trimming: 1 base; junction bases outside the gene matches: 13. DNA for the CDR3: TGTGCCAGCAGCTCCCGGGAGGCCCCGTTGGTTTCCTACGAGCAGTACTTC. It is translated as CASSSREAPLVSYEQYF.

The chain combines TRBV5-4 with TRBJ2-7, with D perhaps matching TRBD1 (6 bases). Germline loops: CDR1 SGHNT, CDR2 YYREEE (reference sequence). The CDR3 length is 15 residues. Between the trimmed V and J ends, which lost 6 bases and 2 bases, there was a span of 18 bases. CDR3: CASTLTGSGAYEQYF. The CDR3 DNA reads TGTGCCAGCACCCTAACAGGGTCCGGGGCCTACGAGCAGTACTTC.

The genes are TRBV19 and TRBJ2-3; 8 positions agree with TRBD1. The germline gives CDR1 LNHDA, CDR2 SQIVND (reference sequence). This CDR3 spans 15 amino acids. V was clipped by 5 bases and J by 6 bases; unmatched bases: 10. CDR3 coding DNA: TGTGCCAGTAGTTTACAGGGGACAGGAGGGGATACGCAGTATTTT. As protein: CASSLQGTGGDTQYF.

The sample holds one count of this clone. The chain combines TRBV25-1 with TRBJ1-1, with no clear D. The ends were cut back, 6 bases at V and 0 bases at J, with 11 bases in the middle. This CDR3 is built from 14 residues. CDR1 and CDR2 (germline): MGHDK, SYGVNS. DNA for the CDR3: TGTGCCAGCAGCCTGGGCACCATGAACACTGAAGCTTTCTTT. Translation gives CASSLGTMNTEAFF.

This sequence joins TRBV2 and TRBJ2-5; D is uncertain. The germline CDR1 and CDR2 sequences are SNHLY and FYNNEI. This CDR3 has 11 residues. With 8 bases removed from V and 5 bases from J, the gap between germline ends came to 9 bases. CDR3 sequence reads: CASAWRETQYF. The CDR3 DNA sequence: TGTGCCAGCGCCTGGCGGGAGACCCAGTACTTC.

This chain's CDR3 is CAIRESGARETQYF. The CDR3 DNA sequence: TGTGCCATCAGGGAATCAGGTGCCCGGGAGACCCAGTACTTC. The V gene is TRBV10-3, the J gene TRBJ2-5; the D is unclear. CDR1 is ENHRY and CDR2 is SYGVKD in the germline V gene. Trimming shortened V by 6 bases and J by 5 bases, and 16 bases separated the two germline ends. The CDR3 is made up of 14 amino acids.

The CDR3 nucleotides read TGTGCCAGCTCACCGACAGGGATGGGCTATGGCTACACCTTC. Protein sequence: CASSPTGMGYGYTF. The chain uses TRBV18 and TRBJ1-2; TRBD1 aligns across 7 bases. V was pared by 3 bases and J by 4 bases, with 5 bases of the junction left unmatched. Germline loops: CDR1 KGHSH, CDR2 LQKENI. This CDR3 has 14 amino acids.

This clone was found once. The CDR3 spells CATSRDSGTQYF. CDR3 nucleotides: TGTGCCACCAGCAGAGATAGTGGGACCCAGTACTTC. The chain couples TRBV15 to TRBJ2-5, with D unresolved. Germline V gene data show CDR1 as LNHNV and CDR2 as YYDKDF (reference sequence). V shed 0 bases and J shed 7 bases, with 6 bases lying between them. The CDR3 consists of 12 residues.

Remarks on this clone: Other DNA sequences in the sample encode the same CDR3. The rearrangement links TRBV9 to TRBJ2-3, with 9 positions matching TRBD2. This CDR3 spans 15 amino acids. Germline CDR1 SGDLS, CDR2 YYNGEE. The V segment lost 2 bases and the J segment 0 bases; nucleotides outside the gene matches: 1. The CDR3 region is CASSVTSGSTDTQYF. The CDR3 DNA reads as TGTGCCAGCAGCGTTACTAGCGGGAGCACAGATACGCAGTATTTT.

This clone was observed a few times. Relative to the germline gene, one junction end is altered; a read error may explain this. This chain links TRBV2 with TRBJ1-6; 7 bases fit TRBD1. Per germline, CDR1 SNHLY and CDR2 FYNNEI. The CDR3 has 9 amino acids. The DNA of the CDR3 is TGTGCCAGCGCCCCAGGGGGTCCCTTT. It yields the protein CASAPGGPF.

The chain carries TRBV5-1 and TRBJ1-2; D possibly corresponds to TRBD1 (6 bases). CDR1 SGHRS and CDR2 YFSETQ come from the germline V gene. The CDR3 is made up of 18 amino acids. The V end was cut by 8 bases, the J end by 0 bases, with 26 bases between. CDR3 in DNA: TGCGCCAGTAGAGTACCTGACGACAGGTTAGCGACTAACTATGGCTACACCTTC. Translating gives CASRVPDDRLATNYGYTF. Using reference TRBV5-1 and TRBJ1-2 for the parts outside the CDR3, the full variable domain is KAGVTQTPRYLIKTRGQQVTLSCSPISGHRSVSWYQQTPGQGLQFLFEYFSETQRNKGNFPGRFSGRQFSNSRSEMNVSTLELGDSALYLCASRVPDDRLATNYGYTFGSGTRLTVV.

This rearrangement joins TRBV6-1 to TRBJ1-1; D is perhaps TRBD1 (5 bases). V was shortened by 4 bases and J by 2 bases, with 20 bases between the two germline ends. The germline V gene encodes CDR1 MNHNS and CDR2 SASEGT. CDR3 size: 17 residues. The DNA of the CDR3 is TGTGCCAGCAGTGGCCCGAGGAGTCCGGGGGTCAACACTGAAGCTTTCTTT. Its translation: CASSGPRSPGVNTEAFF.

The genes are TRBV27 and TRBJ2-7; 11 bases map to TRBD2. Trimming at V came to 3 bases and at J to 7 bases, leaving 8 bases not matched to a gene. CDR3 length: 15 amino acids. The germline gives CDR1 MNHEY, CDR2 SMNVEV (reference sequence). The DNA of the CDR3 is TGTGCCAGCAGTTTTACTAGCGGGAGTAGTTGGGAGCAGTACTTC. This encodes CASSFTSGSSWEQYF.

V usage is TRBV24-1 and J usage is TRBJ2-1, with TRBD2 identical over 9 bases. CDR3 size: 17 residues. Trimming cost V 2 bases and J 1 base; bases outside gene matches: 5. Germline V gene lookup returns CDR1 KGHDR and CDR2 SFDVKD. Here the CDR3 reads CATSDSTGLASYNEQFF. In DNA, the CDR3 is TGTGCCACCAGTGATTCAACGGGACTAGCTTCCTACAATGAGCAGTTCTTC.

The chain has TRBV24-1 and TRBJ2-5, with TRBD1 matching 8 bases. Germline CDR1 and CDR2: KGHDR and SFDVKD. V shed 4 bases, J shed 1 base, and the junction held 7 bases outside the gene matches. The CDR3 spans 16 residues. The CDR3 loop is CATSEQGAGPQETQYF. The CDR3 DNA reads TGTGCCACCAGTGAGCAGGGGGCAGGCCCCCAAGAGACCCAGTACTTC.

This clone was counted a single time. This chain links TRBV5-1 with TRBJ2-1; 11 bases are a match to TRBD2. V was clipped by 3 bases and J by 7 bases; unmatched bases: 9. The CDR3 length is 16 residues. Germline V CDR1 and CDR2: SGHRS, YFSETQ. The CDR3 sequence is CASSSNVAGGANEQFF. The CDR3 bases are TGCGCCAGCAGCTCCAATGTAGCGGGGGGGGCGAATGAGCAGTTCTTC.

The J gene is TRBJ1-4, the V gene TRBV27; D perhaps matches TRBD1 (6 bases). V was trimmed by 5 bases and J by 3 bases, leaving 10 bases between them. This CDR3 spans 14 amino acids. The germline V gene has CDR1 MNHEY and CDR2 SMNVEV (reference sequence). The CDR3: CASSLGGANEKLFF. DNA for the CDR3: TGTGCCAGCAGTCTAGGGGGGGCTAATGAAAAACTGTTTTTT. The complete variable domain, with remaining parts taken from reference TRBV27 and TRBJ1-4, reads EAQVTQNPRYLITVTGKKLTVTCSQNMNHEYMSWYRQDPGLGLRQIYYSMNVEVTDKGDVPEGYKVSRKEKRNFPLILESPSPNQTSLYFCASSLGGANEKLFFGSGTQLSVL.

The rearrangement links TRBV30 to TRBJ2-2; 9 bases align to TRBD2. The CDR3 has 15 amino acids. Germline values: CDR1 GTSNPN, CDR2 SVGIG (reference sequence). Trimming removed 5 bases from V and 4 bases from J; junction bases left unmatched: 8. The CDR3 spells CAWVPSGIVTGELFF. In DNA, the CDR3 is TGTGCCTGGGTGCCTAGCGGGATAGTCACCGGGGAGCTGTTTTTT.

J is TRBJ2-1 and V is TRBV28; 9 nucleotides align to TRBD2. J lost 10 bases, V lost 6 bases, and 16 bases had no gene match. Germline V gene data show CDR1 as MDHEN and CDR2 as SYDVKM. The CDR3 is 16 amino acids. CDR3 residues: CASSLLTSGPWYEQFF. The CDR3 coding sequence is TGTGCCAGCAGCCTCCTGACTAGCGGCCCCTGGTACGAGCAGTTCTTC.

Only one count was recorded for this clone. V and J are TRBV29-1 and TRBJ2-5; 8 bases match TRBD1. The CDR3 is 12 amino acids. Germline loops: CDR1 SQVTM, CDR2 ANQGSEA. Trimming cost V 6 bases and J 5 bases; bases outside gene matches: 5. The CDR3 DNA reads TGCAGCGTGGACAGGGTTTTGGAGACCCAGTACTTC. Translating gives CSVDRVLETQYF.

This clone was observed a single time. The chain uses TRBV7-9 and TRBJ1-1, with D tentatively TRBD1 (5 bases). CDR1 and CDR2 from the germline V gene are SEHNR and FQNEAQ (reference sequence). This CDR3 region has 16 residues. Trimming removed 4 bases at V and 3 bases at J, with 18 bases between. DNA of the CDR3: TGTGCCAGCAGCTACCCCTTTTGGGGAGGGGACACTGAAGCTTTCTTT. It yields the protein CASSYPFWGGDTEAFF.

The chain's CDR3 is CASSSGQGSQPQHF. The CDR3 DNA sequence: TGTGCCAGCAGTTCCGGACAGGGTTCACAGCCCCAGCATTTT. The V gene is TRBV6-2 or TRBV6-3, the J gene TRBJ1-5; 8 nucleotides match TRBD1. Germline values: CDR1 MNHEY, CDR2 SVGEGT. With V trimmed by 4 bases and J by 7 bases, 6 bases remained unmatched. The CDR3 runs 14 residues.

The chain employs TRBV5-1 and TRBJ2-5, with 11 nucleotides matching TRBD1. V was clipped by 2 bases and J by 3 bases; unmatched bases: 3. The germline V gene has CDR1 SGHRS and CDR2 YFSETQ. This CDR3 is built from 15 residues. The CDR3 nucleotides read TGCGCCAGCAGCTTCCGGACAGGGGGCGAAGAGACCCAGTACTTC. Protein: CASSFRTGGEETQYF.